This passage covers 32 T cell receptor beta chains from one sample sequenced in a study of PD-L1 blockade in urothelial cancer. Produced via immunoSEQ multiplex PCR; TCRdb's table is partial and in-frame only. The table shows 30,000 to 40,000 clones, with approximately 80% occurring only once. The sample here was PBMCs, taken around atezolizumab (anti-PD-L1) treatment. These receptors all come from a man in his 70s with urothelial cancer.

The rearrangement uses TRBV19 and TRBJ1-2; D unresolved. Trimming shortened V by 1 base and J by 8 bases, and 17 bases separated the two germline ends. Germline CDR1 reads LNHDA; CDR2 reads SQIVND (reference sequence). The CDR3 runs 15 residues. CDR3 DNA sequence: TGTGCCAGTAGTATAGGGGATCGCAGCGGGTTCGGCTACACCTTC. Its protein product is CASSIGDRSGFGYTF.

V usage is TRBV18 and J usage is TRBJ2-7; TRBD2 matches at 13 bases. CDR3 length: 16 residues. The V segment lost 4 bases and the J segment 6 bases; nucleotides outside the gene matches: 9. Germline CDR1 reads KGHSH; CDR2 reads LQKENI. The CDR3 DNA reads as TGTGCCAGCTCACTTTCCCCCGGACTAGCGGGAGCCGAGCAGTACTTC. It translates to CASSLSPGLAGAEQYF.

The gene calls are TRBV5-6 and TRBJ2-5; D perhaps matches TRBD2 (7 bases). The CDR3 length is 16 residues. Germline loops: CDR1 SGHDT, CDR2 YYEEEE. V lost 1 base and J lost 0, with 13 bases in between. CDR3 bases: TGTGCCAGCAGCTTGTTGGGGGGGGGCCACCAAGAGACCCAGTACTTC. Its protein is CASSLLGGGHQETQYF.

The chain links TRBV29-1 to TRBJ2-5; tentative D call: TRBD2 (5 bases). The CDR3 extends over 15 amino acids. Germline V CDR1 and CDR2: SQVTM, ANQGSEA. Trimming took 7 bases from V and 1 from J, leaving 19 bases between them. The CDR3 protein is CSANPALGGQETQYF. Here the CDR3 DNA reads TGCAGCGCAAACCCCGCGCTAGGAGGCCAAGAGACCCAGTACTTC.

The gene calls are TRBV4-1 and TRBJ1-5; D is perhaps TRBD1 (5 bases). This CDR3 is 16 amino acids long. V shed 1 base and J shed 2 bases, with 12 bases lying between them. CDR1 is MGHRA, CDR2 YSYEKL, per germline. The CDR3 DNA reads as TGCGCCAGCAGCCAAGGCGTAGCGGGGGGCAATCAGCCCCAGCATTTT. Translation: CASSQGVAGGNQPQHF.

This clone was detected a few times. CDR3 in amino acids: CASSVSGSGELFF. Here the CDR3 DNA reads TGTGCCAGCAGTGTTTCAGGGTCCGGGGAGCTGTTTTTT. The gene calls are TRBV25-1 and TRBJ2-2, with D perhaps matching TRBD1 (5 bases). This CDR3 has 13 amino acids. Trimming removed 4 bases at V and 6 bases at J, with 9 bases between. Per the germline V gene, CDR1 is MGHDK and CDR2 is SYGVNS.

The V and J genes are TRBV6-6 and TRBJ2-7; D possibly corresponds to TRBD1 (5 bases). V was cut by 6 bases and J by 3 bases, with 12 bases left in between. The CDR3 has 13 amino acids. Per germline, CDR1 MNHNY and CDR2 SVGAGI (reference sequence). CDR3 coding DNA: TGTGCCAGCAGATCGACAGCAGACTACGAGCAGTACTTC. It encodes CASRSTADYEQYF.

The chain carries TRBV5-4 and TRBJ2-3; 9 bases align to TRBD1. Germline CDR1 SGHNT, CDR2 YYREEE (reference sequence). The CDR3 spans 15 residues. V gave up 5 bases and J gave up 5 bases; unmatched junction bases: 9. This CDR3 is CASSPGTGFKDTQYF. CDR3 coding DNA: TGTGCCAGCAGTCCCGGGACAGGGTTTAAAGATACGCAGTATTTT.

This chain connects TRBV2 to TRBJ2-5; 7 bases are a match to TRBD1. Germline CDR1 and CDR2: SNHLY and FYNNEI. Trimming at V came to 6 bases and at J to 3 bases, leaving 10 bases not matched to a gene. The CDR3 is 15 residues long. The CDR3 is CASRPNRGREETQYF. The DNA for the CDR3 is TGTGCCAGCAGACCAAACAGGGGAAGAGAAGAGACCCAGTACTTC.

This rearrangement joins TRBV5-1 to TRBJ2-2; 7 bases agree with TRBD1. The germline V gene encodes CDR1 SGHRS and CDR2 YFSETQ. This CDR3 comprises 17 residues. V dropped 1 base and J dropped 6; count of bases not matched to a gene: 12. The CDR3 spells CASSLSGPIQGAGELFF. DNA of the CDR3: TGCGCCAGCAGCTTGTCAGGACCGATTCAGGGGGCCGGGGAGCTGTTTTTT.

This clone was counted between two and nine times. The genes are TRBV18 and TRBJ1-5; D gene unclear. Between the trimmed V and J ends, which lost 2 bases and 1 base, there was a span of 9 bases. Germline V lookup: CDR1 KGHSH, CDR2 LQKENI. The CDR3 is 15 residues long. CDR3 nucleotides: TGTGCCAGCTCACCAGGAGGGCAAAGCAATCAGCCCCAGCATTTT. It translates to CASSPGGQSNQPQHF.

This sequence joins TRBV5-1 and TRBJ1-3; possible D gene TRBD1, 6 bases. Germline CDR1 reads SGHRS; CDR2 reads YFSETQ. The CDR3 has 19 residues. V was shortened by 3 bases and J by 9 bases, with 31 bases between the two germline ends. CDR3 nucleotides: TGCGCCAGCAGCTCCCTGCCAGTGACAGGCCGGGGTGTTGACAGCACCATATATTTT. This gives the protein CASSSLPVTGRGVDSTIYF.

The chain is built from TRBV9 and TRBJ2-1; TRBD1 matches at 8 bases. Germline V gene lookup returns CDR1 SGDLS and CDR2 YYNGEE. The CDR3 is 14 amino acids. Losses at the gene ends were 5 bases for V and 6 bases for J; bases not matched to a gene: 7. In DNA, the CDR3 is TGTGCCAGCAGTCAACAGGGGGTAAGCAATGAGCAGTTCTTC. Amino acid sequence: CASSQQGVSNEQFF. Combining the CDR3 with reference TRBV9 and TRBJ2-1 gives the whole variable domain DSGVTQTPKHLITATGQRVTLRCSPRSGDLSVYWYQQSLDQGLQFLIQYYNGEERAKGNILERFSAQQFPDLHSELNLSSLELGDSALYFCASSQQGVSNEQFFGPGTRLTVL.

The chain has TRBV6-5 and TRBJ1-1; TRBD1 is a possible D gene (6 bases). Germline values: CDR1 MNHEY, CDR2 SVGAGI. The CDR3 has 15 residues. V gave up 4 bases and J gave up 4 bases, with 16 bases separating them. CDR3 sequence (DNA): TGTGCCAGCAGTTTACTCGGGGGAGGGGGCACTGAAGCTTTCTTT. It yields the protein CASSLLGGGGTEAFF.

This clone came up a few times. This chain links TRBV6-1 with TRBJ1-2; 9 bases fit TRBD1. The germline V gene encodes CDR1 MNHNS and CDR2 SASEGT. This CDR3 region has 12 residues. With 7 bases clipped from V and 5 bases from J, the junction kept 2 bases outside the gene matches. CDR3 nucleotides: TGTGCCAGCACGGGGACAGGGTATGGCTACACCTTC. It is translated as CASTGTGYGYTF.

V usage is TRBV18 and J usage is TRBJ1-4; perhaps TRBD1 as D (5 bases). The CDR3 covers 18 residues. Trimming took 4 bases from V and 3 from J, leaving 21 bases between them. Germline V gene sequence: CDR1 KGHSH, CDR2 LQKENI. In nucleotides, the CDR3 is TGTGCCAGCTCACTTAACAGGATCCACAATGCGCCTAATGAAAAACTGTTTTTT. This sequence encodes CASSLNRIHNAPNEKLFF.

V is TRBV30 and J is TRBJ2-1, with a weak D call TRBD2 (6 bases). The CDR3 spans 13 residues. CDR1 and CDR2 (germline): GTSNPN, SVGIG (reference sequence). V was cut by 3 bases and J by 4 bases, with 10 bases left in between. The CDR3 coding sequence is TGTGCCTGGAGCCGGGGACTTTACAATGAGCAGTTCTTC. Its translation is CAWSRGLYNEQFF.

This chain links TRBV9 with TRBJ2-1; TRBD2 matches 13 bases. The CDR3 covers 16 residues. The V and J ends lost 3 bases and 2 bases, in that order; junction bases with no gene match: 2. Germline V CDR1 and CDR2: SGDLS, YYNGEE. Written as DNA, the CDR3 is TGTGCCAGCAGCGGGACTAGCGGGAGTCCCTACAATGAGCAGTTCTTC. Translated, it gives CASSGTSGSPYNEQFF.

CDR3 nucleotides: TGTGCCAGCAGCTTAGAACAGGATACTAGCGGGCGCTACAATGAGCAGTTCTTC. Translating it yields CASSLEQDTSGRYNEQFF. The chain recombines TRBV7-6 with TRBJ2-1; TRBD2 aligns across 9 bases. The V gene's germline CDR1 is SGHVS and CDR2 FNYEAQ. The CDR3 is 18 amino acids. Trimming cost V 1 base and J 3 bases; bases outside gene matches: 10.

The J gene is TRBJ1-1, the V gene TRBV5-1; 10 nucleotides align to TRBD1. J was trimmed by 5 bases and V by 4 bases; bases with no gene match: 5. The germline gives CDR1 SGHRS, CDR2 YFSETQ. The CDR3 runs 14 residues. Here the CDR3 reads CASSERQGATEAFF. The CDR3 DNA follows: TGCGCCAGCAGCGAGAGACAGGGGGCGACTGAAGCTTTCTTT.

V usage is TRBV19 and J usage is TRBJ1-1; D is perhaps TRBD1 (6 bases). Germline CDR1 and CDR2: LNHDA and SQIVND (reference sequence). Trimming took off 4 bases at V and 3 bases at J, with 12 bases between the two ends. The CDR3 runs to 14 residues. CDR3 amino acids: CASSNRAGYTEAFF. CDR3 bases: TGTGCCAGTAGTAACAGGGCAGGGTACACTGAAGCTTTCTTT.

The chain combines TRBV6-1 with TRBJ1-5, with TRBD1 as a possible D gene (6 bases). The V gene's germline CDR1 is MNHNS and CDR2 SASEGT. The CDR3 runs 15 residues. V was cut by 3 bases and J by 0 bases, with 9 bases left in between. Written as DNA, the CDR3 is TGTGCCAGCAGTGATCAGGGGTTTAGCAATCAGCCCCAGCATTTT. Translated, it gives CASSDQGFSNQPQHF.

The chain joins TRBV7-2 to TRBJ2-3; 7 bases line up with TRBD1. This CDR3 comprises 15 residues. The V and J ends lost 5 bases and 1 base, in that order; junction bases with no gene match: 6. Germline lookup yields CDR1 SGHTA and CDR2 FQGNSA. CDR3 sequence reads: CASSQTGFGTDTQYF. In DNA form, the CDR3 reads TGTGCCAGCAGCCAGACAGGGTTTGGCACAGATACGCAGTATTTT.

In its sample, this clone was seen a few times. The genes are TRBV2 and TRBJ2-7, with D possibly matching TRBD1 (6 bases). Looked up from germline, CDR1 is SNHLY and CDR2 is FYNNEI. This CDR3 has 12 amino acids. Deletions cut 9 bases from V and 3 bases from J, with 12 bases between. Here the CDR3 reads CASTAQGYEQYF. For the CDR3, the DNA is TGTGCCAGTACTGCACAGGGCTACGAGCAGTACTTC.

There are a few counts of this clone. This chain connects TRBV5-1 to TRBJ1-1; possible D gene TRBD1, 6 bases. V was trimmed by 4 bases and J by 4 bases, leaving 14 bases between them. Germline CDR1 reads SGHRS; CDR2 reads YFSETQ. The length of the CDR3 is 14 residues. The CDR3 region is CASSLEGERTEAFF. CDR3 sequence (DNA): TGCGCCAGCAGCCTAGAGGGGGAGCGCACTGAAGCTTTCTTT.

This clone has just one count. The rearrangement uses TRBV15 and TRBJ2-3; 9 positions match TRBD1. CDR3 length equals 13 residues. Germline trimming cut 0 bases from V and 14 bases from J; bases unmatched to any gene: 6. Germline CDR1 LNHNV, CDR2 YYDKDF (reference sequence). The CDR3 region has the DNA TGTGCCACCAGCAGAGAAGTGGGGACAGGGTGGTATTTT. Encoded protein: CATSREVGTGWYF.

The J gene is TRBJ2-7, the V gene TRBV5-1, with D perhaps matching TRBD1 (6 bases). This CDR3 region has 12 residues. The germline CDR1 and CDR2 sequences are SGHRS and YFSETQ. Deletions cut 7 bases from V and 6 bases from J, with 14 bases between. The chain's CDR3 is CASSGTTFEQYF. CDR3 nucleotide sequence: TGCGCCAGCTCCGGGACAACCTTCGAGCAGTACTTC.

The chain is built from TRBV7-6 and TRBJ2-3; tentatively, D is TRBD2 (5 bases). Trimming shortened V by 3 bases and J by 0 bases, and 10 bases separated the two germline ends. Germline V CDR1 and CDR2: SGHVS, FNYEAQ. CDR3 length: 15 amino acids. CDR3 in DNA: TGTGCCAGCAGCTTGGCGGGTTATAGCACAGATACGCAGTATTTT. Protein sequence: CASSLAGYSTDTQYF.

The chain uses TRBV9 and TRBJ1-2; 8 bases are shared with TRBD1. The germline gives CDR1 SGDLS, CDR2 YYNGEE. The CDR3 totals 16 residues. V lost 3 bases, J lost 2 bases, and 9 bases stayed unmatched. CDR3 sequence: CASSAGRQGANYGYTF. Written as DNA, the CDR3 is TGTGCCAGCAGCGCCGGGAGGCAGGGGGCCAACTATGGCTACACCTTC.

This chain links TRBV28 with TRBJ2-5; 11 nucleotides line up with TRBD2. The CDR3 is made up of 17 amino acids. Germline V gene sequence: CDR1 MDHEN, CDR2 SYDVKM. Trimming removed 5 bases from V and 5 bases from J; junction bases left unmatched: 13. The CDR3 sequence: CASSPLGSGRAGETQYF. The CDR3 region has the DNA TGTGCCAGCAGTCCCTTGGGTAGCGGGAGGGCTGGGGAGACCCAGTACTTC.

The chain uses TRBV10-1 and TRBJ1-5; no definite D call. CDR1 WNHNN and CDR2 SYGVQD come from the germline V gene (reference sequence). The length of the CDR3 is 20 residues. Trimming removed 3 bases from V and 0 bases from J, with 24 bases in between. In DNA form, the CDR3 reads TGCGCCAGCAGTGAAAGAGGGCACTTTCAGGCCTTATATAGCAATCAGCCCCAGCATTTT. It yields the protein CASSERGHFQALYSNQPQHF.

The genes are TRBV19 and TRBJ1-1; 7 bases are shared with TRBD1. CDR3 size: 15 residues. CDR1 and CDR2 (germline): LNHDA, SQIVND (reference sequence). The junction had 5 bases not matched to a gene; V was cut back by 4 bases and J by 0 bases. In DNA, the CDR3 is TGTGCCAGTAGTACCCCACAGGGGTTGAACACTGAAGCTTTCTTT. It encodes CASSTPQGLNTEAFF.